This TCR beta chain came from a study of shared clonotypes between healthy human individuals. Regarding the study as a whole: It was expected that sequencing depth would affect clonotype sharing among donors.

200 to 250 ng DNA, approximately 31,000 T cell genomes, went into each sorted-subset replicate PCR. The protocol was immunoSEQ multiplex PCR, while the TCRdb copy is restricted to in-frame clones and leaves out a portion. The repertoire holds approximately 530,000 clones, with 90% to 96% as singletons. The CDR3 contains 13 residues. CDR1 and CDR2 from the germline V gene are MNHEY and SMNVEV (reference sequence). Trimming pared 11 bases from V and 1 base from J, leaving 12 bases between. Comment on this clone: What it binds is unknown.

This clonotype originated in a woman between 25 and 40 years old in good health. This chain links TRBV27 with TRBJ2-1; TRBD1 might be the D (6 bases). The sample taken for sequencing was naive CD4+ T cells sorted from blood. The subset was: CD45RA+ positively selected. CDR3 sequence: CAEEGGSYNEQFF. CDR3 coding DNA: TGTGCCGAAGAAGGGGGATCCTACAATGAGCAGTTCTTC.